This TCR beta chain was retrieved from a study of CD8 T cells in Susac syndrome. Study at large: At the time of blood draw, patients with Susac syndrome were therapy-naive, receiving corticosteroids, or receiving intravenous immunoglobulin alone. Study-wide points: As the study acknowledged, the number of individuals in its TCR sequencing and HLA analysis was relatively small.

This CDR3 has 12 amino acids. Trimming cost V 2 bases and J 6 bases, with 8 bases left between them. From germline, CDR1 is SEHNR and CDR2 FQNEAQ (reference sequence). A word on this clonotype: Its matching antigen is unknown.

Random hexamers served to reverse transcribe about 0.5 to 1 ug RNA. Amplification of TCR beta CDR3 used immunoSEQ multiplex PCR across 54 Vbeta and 13 Jbeta. MiXCR, applied by TCRdb to the immunoSEQ multiplex PCR reads, yields one record per CDR3 protein. The table shows 160,000 or so distinct CDR3 sequences, with 85% to 95% occurring only once. Sequencing targeted TCR beta in blood CD8+ and CD4+ T cells. The receptor was isolated from a human donor with Susac syndrome. This chain joins TRBV7-9 and TRBJ2-7; D remains unclear. The sequenced sample consisted of CD4+ T cells from PBMCs. CDR3 amino acids: CASSLLPTEQYF. CDR3 bases: TGTGCCAGCAGCTTATTACCTACCGAGCAGTACTTC.